The next 19 T cell receptor beta chains were all read from a single sample in a study of tissue T cells after allogeneic stem cell transplantation. Profiling relied on immunoSEQ multiplex PCR, and the TCRdb table lists in-frame clones only, not all of them. The sample includes 45,000 to 50,000 clones, 73% seen only once; the top ten take approximately 0.72%. The sample taken for sequencing was sorted cells pooled from one or two spleens. The receptors here all came from a pool of C57BL/6 mice in good health.

With regard to this clone: The listed genes are named as in mouse. Read sequence stops 1 residue before the CDR3 end, and the germline J gene provides the missing end. The chain recombines TRBV31 with TRBJ2-1; 7 positions agree with TRBD2. Trimming cost V 6 bases and J 9 bases; bases outside gene matches: 8. The CDR3 is made up of 12 amino acids. The germline gives CDR1 GKSSPN, CDR2 SITVG. The CDR3 bases that were read are TGTGCCTGTCTGGGGGAGGGAGTTGAGCAGTTC. Its translation: CACLGEGVEQF. The CDR3 in full is CACLGEGVEQFF.

As to this clone: Gene and germline names: mouse. Read data end 1 residue before the CDR3 end; the end is taken from the germline J gene. V and J are TRBV19 and TRBJ2-7; 7 bases agree with TRBD1. Germline CDR1 FNHDT, CDR2 SITEND (reference sequence). The CDR3 is 14 amino acids. J was trimmed by 0 bases and V by 0 bases; bases with no gene match: 0. The CDR3 is CASSIGDSSYEQYF. CDR3 DNA, as far as it was read: TGTGCCAGCAGTATAGGGGACAGCTCCTATGAACAGTAC.

A remark on this clone: The genes and germline here are from mouse. The DNA ends 1 residue before the CDR3 does, and the rest of the CDR3 is filled in from the germline J gene. This chain joins TRBV13-2 and TRBJ2-3; the match to TRBD1 covers 10 bases. The trim removed 3 bases at V and 3 bases at J, leaving 1 base unmatched. Germline values: CDR1 NNHNN, CDR2 SYGAGS (reference sequence). The CDR3 has 14 amino acids. Partial CDR3 DNA: TGTGCCAGCGGTGTGGGACAGGGGGCAGAAACGCTGTAT. Encoded protein: CASGVGQGAETLY. The whole CDR3 sequence is CASGVGQGAETLYF.

This clone was found once. Each gene name is a mouse one. The read gets to within 1 residue of the CDR3 end, and the germline J gene fills in the rest. J is TRBJ2-3 and V is TRBV4; D is ambiguous. Trimming left V 3 bases short and J 0 bases short, with 10 bases between. The CDR3 has 15 residues. Germline CDR1 and CDR2: LGHDT and YNNKQL (reference sequence). The sequenced part of the CDR3 DNA is TGTGCCAGCAGCTACCTCCGGATTAGTGCAGAAACGCTGTAT. Residues: CASSYLRISAETLY. The entire CDR3 protein reads CASSYLRISAETLYF.

Notes on this clone: Genes and germline are mouse. The missing CDR3 end, 1 residue past where the read stops, is filled in from the germline J gene. V is TRBV31 and J is TRBJ2-3, with 8 positions matching TRBD2. V lost 4 bases, J lost 1 base, and 4 bases stayed unmatched. CDR1 and CDR2 from the germline V gene are GKSSPN and SITVG. CDR3 length: 14 residues. The part of the CDR3 DNA that was read is TGTGCCTGGACCGTGGGGGGGGGTGCAGAAACGCTGTAT. Translating gives CAWTVGGGAETLY. The whole CDR3 protein is CAWTVGGGAETLYF. Based on the CDR3 plus reference TRBV31 and TRBJ2-3, the full variable domain is AQTIHQWPVAEIKAVGSPLSLGCTIKGKSSPNLYWYWQATGGTLQQLFYSITVGQVESVVQLNLSASRPKDDQFILSTEKLLLSHSGFYLCAWTVGGGAETLYFGSGTRLTVL.

A remark on this clone: Gene names follow the mouse nomenclature. The read gets to within 1 residue of the CDR3 end, and the germline J gene fills in the rest. The rearrangement joins TRBV5 to TRBJ2-3; D is unresolved. CDR1 and CDR2 from the germline V gene are LGHNA and YNLKQL (reference sequence). V shed 3 bases and J shed 1 base, with 11 bases lying between them. The CDR3 length is 15 residues. This CDR3 reads CASSQNIGGAETLYF. The covered CDR3 bases are TGTGCCAGCAGCCAGAACATAGGAGGTGCAGAAACGCTGTAT.

Notes on this clone: Mouse gene names and germline throughout. The CDR3 end falls 1 residue outside the read, so it is completed with the germline J gene. V gene TRBV13-2 combines with J gene TRBJ2-4; 8 bases map to TRBD2. Losses at the gene ends were 0 bases for V and 6 bases for J; bases not matched to a gene: 0. In germline, CDR1 is NNHNN, CDR2 SYGAGS (reference sequence). This CDR3 has 13 amino acids. The CDR3 region is CASGDAGGNTLYF. The sequenced CDR3 bases are TGTGCCAGCGGTGATGCTGGGGGGAACACCTTGTAC.

This clone was counted between two and nine times. Gene names refer to mouse genes. The read terminates 1 residue before the CDR3 end, so the remaining end is supplied by the germline J gene. The chain combines TRBV19 with TRBJ2-7; D may be TRBD1 (5 bases). The germline gives CDR1 FNHDT, CDR2 SITEND (reference sequence). V shed 1 base and J shed 5 bases, with 7 bases lying between them. The CDR3 loop spans 12 amino acids. The CDR3: CASSILRDEQYF. The CDR3 bases that were read are TGTGCCAGCAGTATACTCAGGGATGAACAGTAC.

On this clone itself: Gene names are mouse gene names. The sequenced fragment ends 1 residue before the CDR3 boundary, so the rest is inferred from the germline J gene. The gene calls are TRBV12-1 and TRBJ2-7; unclear D gene. The CDR3 covers 12 residues. Germline values: CDR1 SGHSN, CDR2 HYEKVE. Trimming removed 0 bases from V and 4 bases from J, with 6 bases in between. CDR3 sequence reads: CASSLAQYEQYF. The DNA read from the CDR3 is TGTGCCAGCTCTCTCGCACAGTATGAACAGTAC.

About this clone itself: Germline and genes here are mouse. Sequencing ends 1 residue short of the CDR3 end; the germline J gene provides the rest. The chain has TRBV12-2 and TRBJ2-7, with TRBD1 as a possible D gene (5 bases). The V and J ends lost 0 bases and 0 bases respectively, with 8 bases between them. CDR1 is SGHLS, CDR2 HYDKME, per germline. This CDR3 is 14 amino acids long. CDR3 amino acids: CASSLEDISYEQYF. Partial CDR3 DNA: TGTGCCAGCTCTCTCGAGGACATCTCCTATGAACAGTAC.

For this clone: Mouse names are used for the genes. Read coverage stops 1 residue before the CDR3 terminus; the germline J gene supplies the remainder. The chain carries TRBV26 and TRBJ1-1; D is ambiguous. CDR1 and CDR2 from the germline V gene are KGHPV and FQNQEV (reference sequence). V was clipped by 3 bases and J by 7 bases, with 6 bases between them. The CDR3 is made up of 11 amino acids. CDR3 sequence reads: CASSLEGEVFF. The sequenced part of the CDR3 DNA is TGTGCCAGCAGTCTAGAGGGAGAAGTCTTC.

Comments on this clone: Mouse germline and gene names are used. The CDR3 end falls 1 residue outside the read, so it is completed with the germline J gene. This sequence joins TRBV13-2 and TRBJ1-1; D call uncertain. The germline V and J ends were trimmed by 3 bases and 0 bases, with 6 bases remaining between them. CDR1 and CDR2 (germline): NNHNN, SYGAGS (reference sequence). The CDR3 extends over 13 amino acids. The covered CDR3 bases are TGTGCCAGCGGTGTACAGACAAACACAGAAGTCTTC. It translates to CASGVQTNTEVF. In full, the CDR3 reads CASGVQTNTEVFF.

This clone occurred once. Mouse names are used for the genes. The read ends 1 residue shy of where the CDR3 ends; the end is completed using the germline J gene. This chain links TRBV29 with TRBJ1-1, with 9 bases matching TRBD1. This CDR3 comprises 14 residues. The germline gives CDR1 MSHET, CDR2 SYDVDS. The V and J ends lost 4 bases and 1 base, in that order; junction bases with no gene match: 1. Here the CDR3 reads CASSSDRGNTEVFF. The sequenced part of the CDR3 DNA is TGTGCTAGCAGTTCGGACAGGGGAAACACAGAAGTCTTC.

A note on this clone: These gene names are mouse names. The read comes to an end 1 residue before the CDR3 does, leaving the germline J gene to fill in the end. The chain is built from TRBV3 and TRBJ2-4; unclear D gene. The CDR3 length is 14 residues. Trimming removed 1 base from V and 0 bases from J, with 5 bases in between. The germline V gene has CDR1 SNHLY and CDR2 FYNGKV (reference sequence). This chain's CDR3 is CASSLGGSQNTLYF. The sequenced part of the CDR3 DNA is TGTGCCAGCAGCTTAGGGGGTAGTCAAAACACCTTGTAC. The full variable domain, with the rest looked up from reference TRBV3 and TRBJ2-4, is GPKVLQIPSHQIIDMGQMVTLNCDPVSNHLYFYWYKQILGQQMEFLVNFYNGKVMEKSKLFKDQFSVERPDGSYFTLKIQPTALEDSAVYFCASSLGGSQNTLYFGAGTRLSVL.

Turning to this clone: The gene symbols are mouse symbols. Read sequence stops 1 residue before the CDR3 end, and the germline J gene provides the missing end. The chain has TRBV13-1 and TRBJ1-4; D is ambiguous. V lost 2 bases, J lost 4 bases, and 6 bases lay in between. The CDR3 contains 13 residues. The V gene's germline CDR1 is NSHNY and CDR2 SYGAGN. CDR3 DNA, as far as it was read: TGTGCCAGCAGTGAGGGGAACAACGAAAGATTATTT. It translates to CASSEGNNERLF. The entire CDR3 is CASSEGNNERLFF.

Comments on this clone: The listed genes are named as in mouse. The CDR3 extends 1 residue past the end of the read, so its final part is completed from the germline J gene. V usage is TRBV13-1 and J usage is TRBJ2-4; 7 nucleotides line up with TRBD2. The CDR3 extends over 13 amino acids. The ends lost 1 base at V and 4 bases at J; junction bases unmatched: 0. The germline V gene has CDR1 NSHNY and CDR2 SYGAGN. The CDR3 sequence is CASSDLGENTLYF. Incomplete CDR3 DNA: TGTGCCAGCAGTGATCTGGGGGAAAACACCTTGTAC.

Concerning this clone itself: The genes and germline here are from mouse. The CDR3 goes on 1 residue after the read ends, and that part is filled in from the germline J gene. The rearrangement uses TRBV13-2 and TRBJ2-7; tentatively, D is TRBD1 (6 bases). Deletions cut 0 bases from V and 0 bases from J, with 10 bases between. Per the germline V gene, CDR1 is NNHNN and CDR2 is SYGAGS (reference sequence). The CDR3 is 15 residues long. Here the CDR3 reads CASGDARDNSYEQYF. Partial CDR3 DNA: TGTGCCAGCGGTGATGCTAGGGACAACTCCTATGAACAGTAC.

Of note for this clone: Mouse gene names apply. The read terminates 1 residue ahead of where the CDR3 ends, so the germline J gene completes it. V usage is TRBV13-1 and J usage is TRBJ2-5; 11 nucleotides match TRBD2. Germline CDR1 and CDR2: NSHNY and SYGAGN. CDR3 size: 16 residues. V lost 4 bases, J lost 4 bases, and 8 bases stayed unmatched. This CDR3 reads CASSPLDWGGKDTQYF. CDR3 DNA, as far as it was read: TGTGCCAGCAGTCCCCTCGACTGGGGGGGGAAAGACACCCAGTAC.

As to this clone: Each gene name is a mouse one. The observed sequence ends 1 residue before the CDR3 terminus, with the missing tail filled in from the germline J gene. The genes are TRBV13-3 and TRBJ2-1; D is perhaps TRBD1 or TRBD2 (5 bases each). Germline V lookup: CDR1 NNHDY, CDR2 SYVADS. This CDR3 is built from 14 residues. V lost 2 bases and J lost 1, with 7 bases in between. CDR3 amino acids: CASSEGANYAEQFF. CDR3 bases read: TGTGCCAGCAGTGAAGGGGCGAACTATGCTGAGCAGTTC.